Following are 26 T cell receptor beta chains from one sample sequenced in a study of T cell repertoires in cytomegalovirus infection. TCRdb re-called the reads through MiXCR, storing one row per CDR3 protein. Among approximately 1,000,000 distinct CDR3 sequences listed, 30% to 40% were seen once. These receptors have no known antigen. Sequenced here: cultured CD8+ T cells from PBMCs, sampled from culture after CMV antigen stimulation. All receptors derive from a human donor in good health (CMV status not recorded). Some clones in this sample may be carry-over from other donors' samples.

This clonotype was observed a handful of times. The V call is TRBV27, the J call TRBJ2-1; D gene ambiguous. This CDR3 comprises 14 residues. With 6 bases removed from V and 4 bases from J, the gap between germline ends came to 13 bases. Germline V gene sequence: CDR1 MNHEY, CDR2 SMNVEV (reference sequence). CDR3 sequence (DNA): TGTGCCAGCAGCTGGGTCGCGGAGTACAATGAGCAGTTCTTC. Translated, it gives CASSWVAEYNEQFF.

This clonotype was seen more than once but under ten times. The chain couples TRBV28 to TRBJ2-3, with a possible D match to TRBD2 (5 bases). This CDR3 has 15 amino acids. The V gene's germline CDR1 is MDHEN and CDR2 SYDVKM. V was shortened by 3 bases and J by 7 bases, with 17 bases between the two germline ends. The CDR3 is CASSFERASAHTQYF. The CDR3 DNA reads as TGTGCCAGCAGTTTTGAGAGGGCCTCGGCTCATACGCAGTATTTT.

The CDR3 DNA follows: TGTGCCAGCGAGGGGACAGGGGACAGCTCCTACAATGAGCAGTTCTTC. This encodes CASEGTGDSSYNEQFF. The chain couples TRBV12-3 or TRBV12-4 to TRBJ2-1; 10 bases match TRBD1. V gave up 8 bases and J gave up 0 bases; unmatched junction bases: 7. CDR3 size: 16 residues.

V is TRBV19 and J is TRBJ1-1, with D unresolved. V was trimmed by 8 bases and J by 2 bases, leaving 24 bases between them. The CDR3 totals 17 residues. Germline-derived CDR1 and CDR2 are LNHDA and SQIVND (reference sequence). CDR3 in amino acids: CASQEAGSRLINTEAFF. The CDR3 nucleotides read TGTGCCAGTCAGGAAGCGGGGTCGCGCTTGATTAACACTGAAGCTTTCTTT.

This clonotype was found many times. This chain joins TRBV7-2 and TRBJ2-2; 8 bases are shared with TRBD1. The V segment lost 3 bases and the J segment 8 bases; nucleotides outside the gene matches: 8. CDR3 length equals 15 residues. Germline V gene data show CDR1 as SGHTA and CDR2 as FQGNSA. CDR3 sequence (DNA): TGTGCCAGCAGCTTTGGACAGGGTTATTTTGGGGAGCTGTTTTTT. Translating gives CASSFGQGYFGELFF.

With respect to this clonotype: A much larger clone lies a single base off, so this may be a read error. The CDR3 is CVSSEAGRNTEAFF. CDR3 DNA: TGTGTCAGCAGTGAAGCAGGACGGAACACTGAAGCTTTCTTT. The gene calls are TRBV6-1 and TRBJ1-1; no definite D call. CDR3 size: 14 residues. CDR1 is MNHNS, CDR2 SASEGT, per germline.

In this sample, this clonotype turned up a few times. V is TRBV28 and J is TRBJ2-7, with TRBD1 identical over 9 bases. The ends lost 5 bases at V and 4 bases at J; junction bases unmatched: 0. Germline assignment: CDR1 MDHEN and CDR2 SYDVKM. The CDR3 contains 12 residues. The DNA for the CDR3 is TGTGCCAGCAGTGACAGGGGGTACGAGCAGTACGTC. Protein sequence: CASSDRGYEQYV.

This clonotype was detected a few times. CDR3 sequence reads: CASSQGRPSGSRRVYNEQFF. The CDR3 nucleotides read TGCGCCAGCAGCCAAGGTCGGCCTAGCGGGTCTCGCCGGGTTTACAATGAGCAGTTCTTC. V and J are TRBV4-3 and TRBJ2-1; 8 bases are shared with TRBD2. The CDR3 loop spans 20 amino acids. V lost 1 base and J lost 4; bases outside the gene matches: 18. Germline lookup yields CDR1 LGHNA and CDR2 YSLEER.

The V call is TRBV14, the J call TRBJ2-7; D gene ambiguous. This CDR3 is 13 amino acids long. Germline V CDR1 and CDR2: SGHDN, FVKESK. V was clipped by 0 bases and J by 4 bases, with 7 bases between them. The CDR3 sequence: CASSQEMGYEQYF. CDR3 sequence (DNA): TGTGCCAGCAGCCAAGAGATGGGATACGAGCAGTACTTC.

This clonotype was counted only a few times. The V and J genes are TRBV7-4 and TRBJ1-4; D is possibly TRBD1 (5 bases). V lost 0 bases and J 0 bases, leaving 11 bases between the germline ends. The CDR3 is 17 amino acids. Looked up from germline, CDR1 is SGHVT and CDR2 is SQSDAQ. In DNA form, the CDR3 reads TGTGCCAGCAGCTTAGCGAGGGGCGGTACAACTAATGAAAAACTGTTTTTT. Translation gives CASSLARGGTTNEKLFF.

This rearrangement joins TRBV5-1 to TRBJ2-1; TRBD1 is a possible D gene (5 bases). Germline V gene data show CDR1 as SGHRS and CDR2 as YFSETQ. V was pared by 2 bases and J by 2 bases, with 11 bases between. This CDR3 contains 15 residues. The CDR3: CASSFWTSPYNEQFF. CDR3 in DNA: TGCGCCAGCAGCTTTTGGACATCCCCCTACAATGAGCAGTTCTTC.

This clonotype was seen repeatedly, ten times or more. The chain uses TRBV7-6 and TRBJ2-5, with 7 bases identical to TRBD2. The CDR3 is 16 residues long. J gave up 0 bases and V 3 bases, and 7 bases lay outside the gene matches. CDR1 is SGHVS and CDR2 is FNYEAQ in the germline V gene. CDR3 nucleotides: TGTGCCAGCAGCTTGGGGGGGGGACGTCACCAAGAGACCCAGTACTTC. Protein product: CASSLGGGRHQETQYF.

This clonotype has just a few counts. The chain has TRBV7-3 and TRBJ2-3; no clear D. Deletions cut 2 bases from V and 5 bases from J, with 8 bases between. Germline V gene sequence: CDR1 SGHTA, CDR2 FQGTGA. The length of the CDR3 is 13 residues. CDR3 in DNA: TGTGCCAGCAGCTTATTGGTAGGAGATACGCAGTATTTT. Translation gives CASSLLVGDTQYF.

V is TRBV7-6 and J is TRBJ1-1, with D maybe TRBD1 (5 bases). The germline V and J ends were trimmed by 0 bases and 1 base, with 9 bases remaining between them. The CDR3 is made up of 15 amino acids. Germline CDR1 SGHVS, CDR2 FNYEAQ. CDR3 protein: CASSLAAGSNTEAFF. CDR3 DNA: TGTGCCAGCAGCTTAGCCGCAGGGTCGAACACTGAAGCTTTCTTT.

The chain carries TRBV25-1 and TRBJ2-5; 8 bases align to TRBD2. This CDR3 region has 12 residues. In germline, CDR1 is MGHDK, CDR2 SYGVNS. The CDR3 loop reads CAYGRDQETQYF. CDR3 DNA: TGTGCGTACGGGAGGGATCAAGAGACCCAGTACTTC.

This clonotype was seen more than once but under ten times. The rearrangement uses TRBV10-3 and TRBJ2-1; 8 nucleotides line up with TRBD1. The CDR3 has 15 amino acids. Trimming took 2 bases from V and 8 from J; bases not matched to a gene: 8. Germline V gene sequence: CDR1 ENHRY, CDR2 SYGVKD. DNA of the CDR3: TGTGCCATCAGTGAGACCAGGACAGGGCTGGATGAGCAGTTCTTC. Translation gives CAISETRTGLDEQFF.

The V call is TRBV13, the J call TRBJ1-5; the D is unclear. V was cut by 0 bases and J by 8 bases, with 5 bases left in between. Looked up from germline, CDR1 is PRHDT and CDR2 is FYEKMQ (reference sequence). This CDR3 spans 12 amino acids. The CDR3: CASSLGIEPQHF. Here the CDR3 DNA reads TGTGCCAGCAGCTTAGGTATCGAGCCCCAGCATTTT. The entire variable domain, with the rest obtained from reference TRBV13 and TRBJ1-5, is as follows: AAGVIQSPRHLIKEKRETATLKCYPIPRHDTVYWYQQGPGQDPQFLISFYEKMQSDKGSIPDRFSAQQFSDYHSELNMSSLELGDSALYFCASSLGIEPQHFGDGTRLSIL.

This clonotype was picked up a small number of times. The genes are TRBV20-1 and TRBJ2-1; 8 bases fit TRBD2. Germline trimming cut 0 bases from V and 8 bases from J; bases unmatched to any gene: 15. The germline V gene encodes CDR1 DFQATT and CDR2 SNEGSKA (reference sequence). The CDR3 extends over 17 amino acids. CDR3 sequence: CSARDPFGLAGVYEQFF. The DNA for the CDR3 is TGCAGTGCTAGAGACCCTTTCGGACTAGCAGGAGTCTATGAGCAGTTCTTC.

The genes are TRBV12-3 or TRBV12-4 and TRBJ2-1; the match to TRBD1 covers 12 bases. This CDR3 spans 14 amino acids. The junction had 7 bases not matched to a gene; V was cut back by 6 bases and J by 10 bases. In DNA, the CDR3 is TGTGCCAGCAGACCGGGACAGGGGGCAGAGGAGCAGTTCTTC. Protein sequence: CASRPGQGAEEQFF.

This clonotype was observed at least ten times. The chain links TRBV7-6 to TRBJ2-3, with TRBD2 matching over 14 bases. CDR1 and CDR2 from the germline V gene are SGHVS and FNYEAQ. With 5 bases clipped from V and 1 base from J, the junction kept 8 bases outside the gene matches. The CDR3 totals 18 residues. The DNA for the CDR3 is TGTGCCAGCAGCCCGGGGACTAGCGGGGGCCTACGCACAGATACGCAGTATTTT. Amino acid sequence: CASSPGTSGGLRTDTQYF.

This clonotype was detected ten times or more. J is TRBJ2-3 and V is TRBV7-8; D is undetermined. Germline V gives CDR1 SGHVS, CDR2 FQNEAQ. Between the trimmed V and J ends, which lost 4 bases and 0 bases, there was a span of 11 bases. The CDR3 is 15 residues long. The CDR3 spells CASSSGRQSTDTQYF. The CDR3 DNA reads TGTGCCAGCAGCTCCGGACGGCAAAGCACAGATACGCAGTATTTT.

This clonotype was seen a few times. The chain recombines TRBV6-6 with TRBJ2-7; D is unclear. Between the trimmed V and J ends, which lost 6 bases and 2 bases, there was a span of 11 bases. CDR1 and CDR2 (germline): MNHNY, SVGAGI (reference sequence). There are 13 residues in the CDR3. CDR3: CASSPTDTYEQYV. CDR3 coding DNA: TGTGCCAGCAGCCCCACAGATACCTACGAGCAGTACGTC.

The V and J genes are TRBV7-4 and TRBJ1-2; D may be TRBD1 (6 bases). The CDR3 runs to 15 residues. V was trimmed by 2 bases and J by 4 bases, leaving 14 bases between them. Germline values: CDR1 SGHVT, CDR2 SQSDAQ. The CDR3 sequence: CASSLLGGRSYGYTF. Written as DNA, the CDR3 is TGTGCCAGCAGCTTACTGGGGGGCCGCTCCTATGGCTACACCTTC.

This clonotype was counted ten times or more. The chain carries TRBV19 and TRBJ2-3; D is ambiguous. Trimming cost V 3 bases and J 0 bases, with 1 base left between them. The germline V gene encodes CDR1 LNHDA and CDR2 SQIVND (reference sequence). This CDR3 has 12 residues. Here the CDR3 DNA reads TGTGCCAGTAGTATTAGCACAGATACGCAGTATTTT. Protein: CASSISTDTQYF. Drawing the rest from reference TRBV19 and TRBJ2-3, the complete variable domain is DGGITQSPKYLFRKEGQNVTLSCEQNLNHDAMYWYRQDPGQGLRLIYYSQIVNDFQKGDIAEGYSVSREKKESFPLTVTSAQKNPTAFYLCASSISTDTQYFGPGTRLTVL.

Here the CDR3 DNA reads TGTGCCAGCGGTAGAACAGGGGAAATTTATAATTCACCCCTCCACTTT. It translates to CASGRTGEIYNSPLHF. V and J are TRBV7-9 and TRBJ1-6; 7 bases align to TRBD1. CDR1 and CDR2 from the germline V gene are SEHNR and FQNEAQ (reference sequence). The CDR3 length is 16 residues. Trimming took 8 bases from V and 4 from J; bases not matched to a gene: 11.

The sample holds a few counts of this clonotype. The rearrangement links TRBV6-1 to TRBJ1-2; tentatively, D is TRBD1 (5 bases). Looked up from germline, CDR1 is MNHNS and CDR2 is SASEGT. V was cut by 8 bases and J by 3 bases, with 13 bases left in between. There are 13 residues in the CDR3. The CDR3, as DNA: TGTGCCAGCGCTTCGTTAGGGGACTATGGCTACACCTTC. As protein: CASASLGDYGYTF.